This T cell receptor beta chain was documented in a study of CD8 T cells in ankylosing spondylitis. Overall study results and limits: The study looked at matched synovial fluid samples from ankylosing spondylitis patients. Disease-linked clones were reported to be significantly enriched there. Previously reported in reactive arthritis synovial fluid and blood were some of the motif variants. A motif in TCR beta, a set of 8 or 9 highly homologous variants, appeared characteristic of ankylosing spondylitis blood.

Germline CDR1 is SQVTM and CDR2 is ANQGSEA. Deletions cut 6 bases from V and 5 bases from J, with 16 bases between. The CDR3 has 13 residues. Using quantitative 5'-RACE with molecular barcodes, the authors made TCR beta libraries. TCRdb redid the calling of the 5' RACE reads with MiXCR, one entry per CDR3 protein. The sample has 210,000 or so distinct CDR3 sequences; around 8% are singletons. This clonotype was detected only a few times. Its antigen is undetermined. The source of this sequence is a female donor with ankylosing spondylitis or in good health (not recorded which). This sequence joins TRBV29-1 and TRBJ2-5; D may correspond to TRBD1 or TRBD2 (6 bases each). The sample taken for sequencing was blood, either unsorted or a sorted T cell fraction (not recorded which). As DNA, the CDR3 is TGCAGCGTGGAGGGACAACCGGGCGAGACCCAGTACTTC. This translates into CSVEGQPGETQYF.